The clone carrying this T cell receptor beta chain was counted at least ten times. This CDR3 contains 14 residues. Trimming stripped 4 bases from V and 3 bases from J, with 11 bases between. Germline V gene sequence: CDR1 SGHNT, CDR2 YYREEE (reference sequence). This entry is derived from a study of blood T cell repertoires in COVID-19. Study-level information: PBMCs, B-cell-depleted T cells, or T cells provided the cDNA or gDNA that made up the material.

Per the authors' pipeline: Reference gene primer amplification yielded estimated nucleated cell counts. Sequencing used immunoSEQ multiplex PCR; TCRdb keeps in-frame clones, though not all of them. V and J calls and clone size are those listed in that table; D and trimming were worked out from the DNA. The sample includes 140,000 to 150,000 clones, 70% to 90% of them seen just once. This chain uses TRBV5-4 with TRBJ1-5; tentative D call: TRBD1 (5 bases). The clonotype comes from a woman in her thirties or forties with active or convalescent COVID-19. Sequenced input: peripheral blood. CDR3 region: CASSHRGVNQPQHF. Written as DNA, the CDR3 is TGTGCCAGCAGCCACCGGGGGGTCAATCAGCCCCAGCATTTT. Full variable domain (remainder filled in from reference TRBV5-4 and TRBJ1-5): ETGVTQSPTHLIKTRGQQVTLRCSSQSGHNTVSWYQQALGQGPQFIFQYYREEENGRGNFPPRFSGLQFPNYSSELNVNALELDDSALYLCASSHRGVNQPQHFGDGTRLSIL.